These 13 T cell receptor beta chains were all obtained from the same sample, sequenced in a study of identical twins. TCRdb re-analysed the 5' RACE reads in MiXCR, keeping a single row per CDR3 protein. The sample holds hundreds of thousands of distinct CDR3 sequences; 15% to 20% are singletons and the top ten take around 14%. The data also belong to a second study, concerning T cells expressing NK-cell markers.

The sequenced sample was PBMCs. The receptors were sampled from a woman under 30 in good health.

This clonotype has a handful of counts. The chain employs TRBV12-3 or TRBV12-4 and TRBJ2-1; 9 positions match TRBD1. V was clipped by 0 bases and J by 5 bases; unmatched bases: 8. The CDR3 runs to 17 residues. The CDR3 nucleotides read TGTGCCAGCAGTTTAGCGATCGGGACAGGGATGCACAATGAGCAGTTCTTC. This codes for CASSLAIGTGMHNEQFF.

The chain employs TRBV3-1 and TRBJ2-7; TRBD2 matches 8 bases. This CDR3 is 16 amino acids long. Looked up from germline, CDR1 is LGHDT and CDR2 is YNNKEL (reference sequence). V lost 1 base, J lost 0 bases, and 5 bases stayed unmatched. As DNA, the CDR3 is TGTGCCAGCAGCCAAGGGGGTAGCGGGAACTCCTACGAGCAGTACTTC. Encoded protein: CASSQGGSGNSYEQYF.

The rearrangement uses TRBV5-1 and TRBJ2-1; 7 nucleotides align to TRBD2. The trim removed 5 bases at V and 4 bases at J, leaving 6 bases unmatched. There are 14 residues in the CDR3. The germline CDR1 and CDR2 sequences are SGHRS and YFSETQ. The DNA of the CDR3 is TGCGCCAGCAGTCTGAGCGGGGATTACAATGAGCAGTTCTTC. Translating gives CASSLSGDYNEQFF.

This chain links TRBV5-1 with TRBJ2-4; 9 bases are shared with TRBD1. The CDR3 is 15 residues long. Germline values: CDR1 SGHRS, CDR2 YFSETQ. V lost 2 bases to trimming and J lost 8 bases; unmatched junction nucleotides: 8. The CDR3 DNA follows: TGCGCCAGCAGCTTACGGACAGGGGCGGGCGACATTCAGTACTTC. This gives the protein CASSLRTGAGDIQYF.

The V and J genes are TRBV30 and TRBJ1-1, with no clear D. V gave up 2 bases and J gave up 7 bases, with 11 bases separating them. CDR3 size: 12 residues. CDR1 and CDR2 (germline): GTSNPN, SVGIG (reference sequence). CDR3: CAWSRNSIEAFF. The CDR3 region has the DNA TGTGCCTGGAGTCGCAATAGTATTGAAGCTTTCTTT.

This clonotype was seen once. This chain uses TRBV10-3 with TRBJ2-1, with TRBD2 matching over 8 bases. Germline CDR1 reads ENHRY; CDR2 reads SYGVKD. The trim removed 6 bases at V and 6 bases at J, leaving 4 bases unmatched. The CDR3 is 13 residues long. CDR3 amino acids: CAIRREGLNEQFF. The CDR3 nucleotides are TGTGCCATCAGACGGGAGGGCCTCAATGAGCAGTTCTTC.

This clonotype was seen a handful of times. The chain carries TRBV25-1 and TRBJ1-6; 8 nucleotides agree with TRBD1. The CDR3 runs to 13 residues. The germline V gene has CDR1 MGHDK and CDR2 SYGVNS. The J segment lost 7 bases and the V segment lost 7 bases, leaving 3 bases of the junction unmatched. The CDR3 DNA reads as TGTGCCAGCAACAGGGGGGGAAATTCACCCCTCCACTTT. Translating gives CASNRGGNSPLHF.

The V and J genes are TRBV11-2 and TRBJ2-5; 10 bases line up with TRBD2. Trimming removed 1 base from V and 2 bases from J; junction bases left unmatched: 7. Per germline, CDR1 SGHAT and CDR2 FQNNGV. CDR3 length: 17 amino acids. The CDR3 protein is CASSLGRTSGAQETQYF. The CDR3 nucleotides read TGTGCCAGCAGCTTAGGCCGGACTAGCGGAGCTCAAGAGACCCAGTACTTC.

The chain recombines TRBV27 with TRBJ2-2, with TRBD2 matching over 8 bases. The germline CDR1 and CDR2 sequences are MNHEY and SMNVEV (reference sequence). Trimming removed 6 bases from V and 3 bases from J; junction bases left unmatched: 3. This CDR3 contains 14 residues. CDR3 residues: CASRVAGYTGELFF. DNA of the CDR3: TGTGCCAGCAGGGTAGCGGGGTACACCGGGGAGCTGTTTTTT.

This rearrangement joins TRBV12-3 or TRBV12-4 to TRBJ2-6, with D tentatively TRBD2 (6 bases). The CDR3 sequence is 16 residues long. With 2 bases removed from V and 0 bases from J, the gap between germline ends came to 8 bases. In nucleotides, the CDR3 is TGTGCCAGCAGTTTAAGGGAGGACTCTGGGGCCAACGTCCTGACTTTC. Its protein product is CASSLREDSGANVLTF.

The V and J genes are TRBV12-3 or TRBV12-4 and TRBJ1-1, with 9 bases that match TRBD1. This CDR3 spans 16 amino acids. The ends lost 5 bases at V and 0 bases at J; junction bases unmatched: 7. The CDR3 sequence is CASSRPGQGMNTEAFF. In nucleotides, the CDR3 is TGTGCCAGCAGTCGCCCGGGACAGGGAATGAACACTGAAGCTTTCTTT.

In its sample, this clonotype was seen a few times. The J gene is TRBJ1-5, the V gene TRBV12-3 or TRBV12-4; no definite D call. V lost 3 bases and J lost 6, with 9 bases in between. The CDR3 extends over 13 amino acids. The CDR3 coding sequence is TGTGCCAGCAGTTTCACTTCGGGTCAGCCCCAGCATTTT. Translated, it gives CASSFTSGQPQHF.

V gene TRBV20-1 combines with J gene TRBJ2-2; D is unresolved. CDR1 DFQATT and CDR2 SNEGSKA come from the germline V gene (reference sequence). The CDR3 runs 15 residues. V lost 3 bases, J lost 0 bases, and 11 bases lay in between. CDR3 region: CSASWTRANTGELFF. The CDR3 bases are TGCAGTGCTAGTTGGACGCGCGCGAACACCGGGGAGCTGTTTTTT.